Each of the 8 T cell receptor beta chains below was sequenced from the same sample in a study of response to subunit inactivated influenza vaccine. A single record per CDR3 protein comes from TCRdb applying MiXCR to the RT-PCR reads. The sample shows hundreds of thousands of distinct CDR3 sequences, approximately 7.6% of them seen only once. The source was PBMCs from blood, collected around 25 months after vaccination. These receptors all stem from a man aged 45 to 75 who received an inactivated influenza vaccine.

This clonotype showed up just a few times. The chain recombines TRBV28 with TRBJ1-1; 7 bases agree with TRBD1. Per germline, CDR1 MDHEN and CDR2 SYDVKM. Unmatched junction bases numbered 10, after V lost 5 bases and J lost 1 base. This CDR3 has 16 amino acids. The CDR3 DNA sequence: TGTGCCAGCAGTCTGCGACAGGGTGCAGGGAACACTGAAGCTTTCTTT. It codes for CASSLRQGAGNTEAFF.

This clonotype was seen repeatedly, ten times or more. The chain employs TRBV11-2 and TRBJ2-1; no clear D. The CDR3 contains 13 residues. V lost 1 base, J lost 10 bases, and 11 bases lay in between. Germline CDR1 reads SGHAT; CDR2 reads FQNNGV. CDR3 protein: CASSLASQGEQFF. In DNA, the CDR3 is TGTGCCAGCAGCTTAGCCTCACAAGGGGAGCAGTTCTTC.

This clonotype was counted at least ten times. The CDR3 spells CSASDGVLVKTFF. The CDR3 nucleotides are TGCAGTGCTTCTGACGGTGTACTGGTGAAAACTTTCTTT. The V call is TRBV20-1, the J call TRBJ1-1, with D hard to call. The CDR3 extends over 13 amino acids. The V end lost 5 bases, the J end lost 12 bases, and 22 bases lay between the germline ends. Germline V CDR1 and CDR2: DFQATT, SNEGSKA (reference sequence).

V usage is TRBV20-1 and J usage is TRBJ2-1; D perhaps matches TRBD1 (7 bases). With 1 base removed from V and 0 bases from J, the gap between germline ends came to 13 bases. The CDR3 contains 16 residues. Germline V gene data show CDR1 as DFQATT and CDR2 as SNEGSKA (reference sequence). CDR3 loop: CSARGGQGGSYNEQFF. The DNA of the CDR3 is TGCAGTGCTAGAGGGGGGCAGGGGGGCTCCTACAATGAGCAGTTCTTC.

J is TRBJ2-7 and V is TRBV25-1; perhaps D is TRBD1 or TRBD2 (6 bases each). Germline V gene lookup returns CDR1 MGHDK and CDR2 SYGVNS. The CDR3 length is 15 residues. V lost 1 base and J lost 6, with 16 bases in between. CDR3 sequence (DNA): TGTGCCAGCAGTGAATTGGGGGGCAGGACCTGCGAGCAGTACTTC. It specifies CASSELGGRTCEQYF.

This clonotype appeared a few times. V gene TRBV5-1 combines with J gene TRBJ2-3; 15 positions match TRBD2. The CDR3 spans 17 residues. Trimming took 4 bases from V and 4 from J; bases not matched to a gene: 7. CDR1 SGHRS and CDR2 YFSETQ come from the germline V gene. CDR3 residues: CASSPGLAGGFADTQYF. Written as DNA, the CDR3 is TGCGCCAGCAGCCCGGGACTAGCGGGAGGCTTTGCAGATACGCAGTATTTT.

This sequence joins TRBV25-1 and TRBJ2-3, with D possibly being TRBD2 (6 bases). The length of the CDR3 is 16 residues. Per germline, CDR1 MGHDK and CDR2 SYGVNS. Trimming cost V 1 base and J 4 bases, with 15 bases left between them. The CDR3 loop is CASSEWGSGASDTQYF. The CDR3 DNA follows: TGTGCCAGCAGTGAATGGGGTAGCGGTGCGTCAGATACGCAGTATTTT. Complete variable domain (other parts from reference TRBV25-1 and TRBJ2-3): EADIYQTPRYLVIGTGKKITLECSQTMGHDKMYWYQQDPGMELHLIHYSYGVNSTEKGDLSSESTVSRIRTEHFPLTLESARPSHTSQYLCASSEWGSGASDTQYFGPGTRLTVL.

The CDR3 coding sequence is TGTGCCACAAATCTAGCGGGAGTAAAAAACGAGCAGTTCTTC. It codes for CATNLAGVKNEQFF. V gene TRBV6-1 combines with J gene TRBJ2-1; 10 bases map to TRBD2. Germline trimming cut 10 bases from V and 10 bases from J; bases unmatched to any gene: 13. The germline CDR1 and CDR2 sequences are MNHNS and SASEGT. This CDR3 region has 14 residues.